Listed below are T cell receptor beta chains from one sample, sequenced in a study of identical twins. TCRdb called the 5' RACE reads again in MiXCR, with one record for every CDR3 protein. This sample carries hundreds of thousands of distinct CDR3 sequences, more than 20% of them seen once, and the ten largest clones take about 3%. These data were likewise used in another study, on T cells expressing NK-cell markers.

Sequencing was carried out using CD4+ T cells sorted from blood. These receptors were collected from a young woman in good health. The CDR3 runs from the conserved cysteine through the conserved F or W. A D gene is named only where the DNA matches it firmly. Part of the rows lack a size; the others show once, few, many or a class for expanded clones.

>-|TRBV30|TRBJ1-5|many
CAWSVSSQQPQHF
TGTGCCTGGAGTGTCAGTTCCCAACAGCCCCAGCATTTT
>-|TRBV7-8|TRBJ2-5|-
CASNLGPQETQYF
TGTGCCAGCAACTTGGGCCCGCAAGAGACCCAGTACTTC
>-|TRBV20-1|TRBJ2-3|few
CSCPPPGMDTQYF
TGCAGTTGCCCCCCCCCGGGGATGGATACGCAGTATTTT
>TRBD2|TRBV6-5|TRBJ2-7|-
CVSSYGTSDTYEQYF
TGTGTCAGCAGTTACGGGACTAGCGATACATACGAGCAGTACTTC
>-|TRBV20-1|TRBJ2-7|-
CSARPDNYEQYF
TGCAGTGCTAGACCCGATAACTACGAGCAGTACTTC
>-|TRBV7-9|TRBJ2-4|-
CASSPQESSGKNIQYF
TGTGCCAGCAGTCCACAGGAGAGCTCTGGCAAAAACATTCAGTACTTC
>TRBD1|TRBV6-1|TRBJ2-3|-
CASSVPGTASTDTQYF
TGTGCCAGCAGTGTCCCCGGGACAGCGAGCACAGATACGCAGTATTTT
>TRBD2|TRBV27|TRBJ2-7|-
CASTTSGSEQYF
TGTGCCAGCACCACTAGCGGGAGCGAGCAGTACTTC
>TRBD1|TRBV29-1|TRBJ2-2|few
CSAQGQLTGSGELFF
TGCAGCGCCCAGGGACAGCTCACAGGGTCCGGGGAGCTGTTTTTT
>-|TRBV12-3/TRBV12-4|TRBJ1-2|few
CASSLRGGVFYGYTF
TGTGCCAGCAGTTTACGGGGGGGGGTATTCTATGGCTACACCTTC
>-|TRBV12-3/TRBV12-4|TRBJ2-7|few
CASSFYFAREEREQYF
TGTGCCAGCAGTTTTTATTTCGCCAGGGAGGAGAGGGAGCAGTACTTC
>-|TRBV6-2/TRBV6-3|TRBJ2-7|-
CASSYSGTVRYYEQYF
TGTGCCAGCAGTTACTCGGGTACAGTCCGCTACTACGAGCAGTACTTC
>-|TRBV2|TRBJ2-2|-
CASSPQPDGELFF
TGTGCCAGCAGTCCCCAACCAGACGGGGAGCTGTTTTTT
>-|TRBV12-3/TRBV12-4|TRBJ1-2|-
CASTPGTFRSGYTF
TGTGCCAGCACTCCCGGGACATTCCGCAGTGGCTACACCTTC
>TRBD1|TRBV6-2/TRBV6-3|TRBJ2-6|-
CASVAQGAGANVLTF
TGTGCCAGCGTGGCACAGGGGGCTGGGGCCAACGTCCTGACTTTC
>TRBD1|TRBV11-3|TRBJ1-1|few
CASAGTGGAVAFF
TGTGCCAGCGCCGGGACAGGGGGAGCGGTAGCTTTCTTT
>TRBD2|TRBV29-1|TRBJ2-7|few
CSVRGGSSHEQYF
TGCAGCGTCCGAGGCGGGAGTTCCCACGAGCAGTACTTC
>TRBD2|TRBV27|TRBJ2-1|many
CASSLSRLAGDNEQFF
TGTGCCAGCAGTTTATCGAGGCTAGCGGGAGACAATGAGCAGTTCTTC
>-|TRBV29-1|TRBJ1-2|-
CSVVERWGYGYTF
TGCAGCGTTGTTGAACGGTGGGGCTATGGCTACACCTTC
>-|TRBV20-1|TRBJ2-2|few
CSARAGAAAGELFF
TGCAGTGCTAGAGCGGGAGCTGCGGCCGGGGAGCTGTTTTTT
>TRBD1|TRBV5-1|TRBJ1-1|-
CASSRDSMVTEAFF
TGCGCCAGCAGCAGGGACAGTATGGTGACTGAAGCTTTCTTT
>-|TRBV5-1|TRBJ2-1|few
CASSPPSAGNNEQFF
TGCGCCAGCAGCCCCCCGTCCGCGGGGAACAATGAGCAGTTCTTC